Listed here is a single T cell receptor beta chain. The antigen remains unidentified. The data derive from a study of T cell responses to AZD1222 COVID-19 vaccine. Findings of the study overall: Two AZD1222 administrations were followed by greater Spike-specific TCR breadth and depth.

Here immunoSEQ multiplex PCR was the method, and the copy in TCRdb shows in-frame clones only, minus some. This sample has about 150,000 clones; over 80% occur once, and the top ten carry roughly 3.8%. Germline CDR1 SGDLS, CDR2 YYNGEE. The V end was cut by 4 bases, the J end by 6 bases, with 34 bases between. This CDR3 spans 20 amino acids. The chain couples TRBV9 to TRBJ1-2, with D perhaps matching TRBD1 (6 bases). The receptor was isolated from an adult who received the AZD1222 COVID-19 vaccine. Material: peripheral blood, obtained 28 days after the second AZD1222 dose. CDR3 coding DNA: TGTGCCAGCAGCCCCCGTCCGCCCGCCGATCCGGGACACAAAAAGAATGGCTACACCTTC. This codes for CASSPRPPADPGHKKNGYTF.